The T cell receptor (beta chain) under discussion was sequenced for a study of blood T cells in healthy people across ages. A second PCR, run for roughly 7 to 12 cycles, used a sample-barcoded 5' primer plus a J-beta primer mix. TCRdb analysed the 5' RACE reads with MiXCR anew, one entry per CDR3 protein. The repertoire includes around 1.7 million distinct CDR3 sequences, under 30% of them detected once, and roughly 8% sits in the top ten. Healthy Caucasian individuals from Russia aged about 6 to 90 were enrolled as donors. The sequence derives from a woman under 40 in good health. The specimen sequenced was blood.

CDR3 DNA: TGTGCCAGCAGCGTAGTTAGCGGGAGTAACAATGAGCAGTTCTTC. The encoded protein is CASSVVSGSNNEQFF. The chain is built from TRBV9 and TRBJ2-1; 9 bases line up with TRBD2. With 0 bases clipped from V and 5 bases from J, the junction kept 3 bases outside the gene matches. The CDR3 has 15 residues. Germline values: CDR1 SGDLS, CDR2 YYNGEE. Full variable domain (rest looked up from reference TRBV9 and TRBJ2-1): DSGVTQTPKHLITATGQRVTLRCSPRSGDLSVYWYQQSLDQGLQFLIQYYNGEERAKGNILERFSAQQFPDLHSELNLSSLELGDSALYFCASSVVSGSNNEQFFGPGTRLTVL.